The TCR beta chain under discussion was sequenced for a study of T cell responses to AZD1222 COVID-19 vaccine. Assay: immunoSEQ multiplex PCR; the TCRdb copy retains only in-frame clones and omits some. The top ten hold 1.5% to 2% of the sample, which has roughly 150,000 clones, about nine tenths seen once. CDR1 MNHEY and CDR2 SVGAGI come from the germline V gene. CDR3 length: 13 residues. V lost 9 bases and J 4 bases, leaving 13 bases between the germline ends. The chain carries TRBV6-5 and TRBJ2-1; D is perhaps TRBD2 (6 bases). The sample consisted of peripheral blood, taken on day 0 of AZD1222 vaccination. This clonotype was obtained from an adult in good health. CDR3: CASMGTGYNEQFF. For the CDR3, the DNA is TGTGCCAGTATGGGGACTGGTTACAATGAGCAGTTCTTC.